This TCR beta chain emerged from a study of T cells after yellow fever vaccination. Study background: Those fractions that held only low numbers of cells were prepared using the SMART-Seq v4 Ultra Low Input RNA kit.

Study-wide results and limits: Repertoires obtained by FACS sorting could include abundant clonotypes that entered as contaminants from the bulk population.

A note on this clonotype: The antigen remains unidentified.

TCRdb called the 5' RACE reads again in MiXCR, with one record for every CDR3 protein. The repertoire includes some 400,000 distinct CDR3 sequences, about 6% of them detected once, and approximately 16% sits in the top ten. The CDR3 contains 13 residues. Trimming cost V 6 bases and J 7 bases; bases outside gene matches: 9. Sequences were derived from PBMCs, sampled 5 days after the yellow fever booster vaccination. The chain uses TRBV12-3 or TRBV12-4 and TRBJ2-7; 7 bases are a match to TRBD2. The TCR originated in a young man who received the YFV17D yellow fever vaccine. CDR3 residues: CASSRWREKEQYF. The CDR3 nucleotides are TGTGCCAGCAGCCGGTGGCGGGAGAAAGAGCAGTACTTC.